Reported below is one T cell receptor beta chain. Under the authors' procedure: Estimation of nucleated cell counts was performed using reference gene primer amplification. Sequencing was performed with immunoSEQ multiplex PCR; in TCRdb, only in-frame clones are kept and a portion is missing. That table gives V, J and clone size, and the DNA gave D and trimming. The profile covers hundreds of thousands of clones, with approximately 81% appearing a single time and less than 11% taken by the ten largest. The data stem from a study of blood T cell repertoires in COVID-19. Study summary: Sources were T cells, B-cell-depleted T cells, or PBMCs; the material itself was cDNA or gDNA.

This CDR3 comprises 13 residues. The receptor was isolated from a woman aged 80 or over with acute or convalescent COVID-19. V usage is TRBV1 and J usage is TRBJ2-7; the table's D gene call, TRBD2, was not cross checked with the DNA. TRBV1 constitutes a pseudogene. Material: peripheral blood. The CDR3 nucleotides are TGCACCAGCAGCCAAGGAAGCGGAGACGAGCAGTACTTC. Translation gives CTSSQGSGDEQYF.